The present entry profiles one T cell receptor (beta chain) with its context. The data were produced by immunoSEQ multiplex PCR, yet TCRdb's version contains in-frame clones alone and is incomplete. Counted here are 100,000 to 150,000 clones, 85% to 90% occurring once; the ten biggest clones make up roughly 3%. The V gene's germline CDR1 is SGDLS and CDR2 YYNGEE. There are 16 residues in the CDR3. V lost 3 bases to trimming and J lost 7 bases, with 17 bases between them. The entry originates in a study of blood T cell repertoires in COVID-19. Looking at the study overall: Samples representing acute and convalescent COVID-19 were sourced from the United States, Italy and Spain.

This chain joins TRBV9 and TRBJ1-6, with D perhaps matching TRBD1 (5 bases). The source is a woman older than 75 with COVID-19, enrolled during active disease. The sample comprised peripheral blood. The CDR3 region is CASSAGGIMVNSPLHF. The CDR3 region has the DNA TGTGCCAGCAGCGCGGGGGGGATTATGGTCAATTCACCCCTCCACTTT.